The 9 T cell receptor beta chains in this list originate from one sample, sequenced in a study of cytomegalovirus exposure and HLA in healthy donors. Amplification used 60 Vbeta primers and 13 Jbeta primers. Sequenced by immunoSEQ multiplex PCR; TCRdb stores in-frame clones only, minus some. Here the sample spans some 200,000 clones, around 78% being singletons. The specimen sequenced was PBMCs. The source is a woman aged 30 to 39 in good health and CMV-seropositive.

The chain couples TRBV18 to TRBJ1-5; D uncertain. V lost 2 bases, J lost 2 bases, and 10 bases lay in between. Germline CDR1 reads KGHSH; CDR2 reads LQKENI. The CDR3 sequence is 15 residues long. For the CDR3, the DNA is TGTGCCAGCTCACCAGGAGGGATGGGCAATCAGCCCCAGCATTTT. This encodes CASSPGGMGNQPQHF.

The chain couples TRBV11-3 to TRBJ2-3, with 10 positions matching TRBD2. CDR1 is SGHNT and CDR2 is YENEEA in the germline V gene. This CDR3 comprises 15 residues. V lost 4 bases and J lost 3; bases outside the gene matches: 4. In DNA form, the CDR3 reads TGTGCCAGCAGCTATACTAGCGGGATAACAGATACGCAGTATTTT. Protein: CASSYTSGITDTQYF. Combining the CDR3 with reference TRBV11-3 and TRBJ2-3 gives the whole variable domain EAGVVQSPRYKIIEKKQPVAFWCNPISGHNTLYWYLQNLGQGPELLIRYENEEAVDDSQLPKDRFSAERLKGVDSTLKIQPAELGDSAVYLCASSYTSGITDTQYFGPGTRLTVL.

The chain uses TRBV2 and TRBJ2-7; D possibly corresponds to TRBD1 (5 bases). V was shortened by 3 bases and J by 0 bases, with 9 bases between the two germline ends. Germline V CDR1 and CDR2: SNHLY, FYNNEI. CDR3 length equals 14 residues. Written as DNA, the CDR3 is TGTGCCAGCAGTGAGAAGGGGTTCTCCTACGAGCAGTACTTC. This gives the protein CASSEKGFSYEQYF.

The chain couples TRBV27 to TRBJ1-5; 7 bases agree with TRBD1. Germline CDR1 and CDR2: MNHEY and SMNVEV (reference sequence). The CDR3 covers 15 residues. V shed 5 bases and J 0 bases; nucleotides not matched to a gene: 4. CDR3 nucleotide sequence: TGTGCCAGCAGTGTCAGGGGGAATAGCAATCAGCCCCAGCATTTT. It translates to CASSVRGNSNQPQHF.

A few counts support this clone. The chain recombines TRBV7-2 with TRBJ1-3; D is perhaps TRBD1 (5 bases). Germline V lookup: CDR1 SGHTA, CDR2 FQGNSA. The CDR3 covers 18 residues. Trimming cost V 5 bases and J 2 bases, with 22 bases left between them. The CDR3 nucleotides read TGTGCCAGCAGCCAGGGAGGAGGGAGGGGAAGTGCTGGAAACACCATATATTTT. Its protein is CASSQGGGRGSAGNTIYF. Full variable domain (outside the CDR3, taken from reference TRBV7-2 and TRBJ1-3): GAGVSQSPSNKVTEKGKDVELRCDPISGHTALYWYRQSLGQGLEFLIYFQGNSAPDKSGLPSDRFSAERTGGSVSTLTIQRTQQEDSAVYLCASSQGGGRGSAGNTIYFGEGSWLTVV.

As for this clone: The junction does not match germline at one end; this may be a read error. This chain uses TRBV10-3 with TRBJ2-1, with D tentatively TRBD1 (6 bases). The CDR3 contains 17 residues. Germline loops: CDR1 ENHRY, CDR2 SYGVKD. The CDR3, as DNA: TGTGCCACCAGTGAAACACCCAGGACAGTTTTATACAATGAGCAGTTCTTC. Translated, it gives CATSETPRTVLYNEQFF.

The chain has TRBV5-1 and TRBJ1-6, with 10 nucleotides matching TRBD1. J was trimmed by 7 bases and V by 5 bases; bases with no gene match: 3. The length of the CDR3 is 14 residues. Germline V gene lookup returns CDR1 SGHRS and CDR2 YFSETQ. The CDR3: CASSPGQGNSPLHF. CDR3 coding DNA: TGCGCCAGCAGTCCGGGACAGGGGAATTCACCCCTCCACTTT. The full variable domain, rest sourced from reference TRBV5-1 and TRBJ1-6, is KAGVTQTPRYLIKTRGQQVTLSCSPISGHRSVSWYQQTPGQGLQFLFEYFSETQRNKGNFPGRFSGRQFSNSRSEMNVSTLELGDSALYLCASSPGQGNSPLHFGNGTRLTVT.

The chain links TRBV7-2 to TRBJ1-3, with TRBD1 as a possible D gene (5 bases). Trimming removed 5 bases at V and 0 bases at J, with 14 bases between. The CDR3 runs to 16 residues. CDR1 and CDR2 (germline): SGHTA, FQGNSA. The chain's CDR3 is CASSPDGHVSGNTIYF. In DNA form, the CDR3 reads TGTGCCAGCAGCCCCGACGGACATGTCTCTGGAAACACCATATATTTT.

The chain combines TRBV5-4 with TRBJ2-7; a possible D gene is TRBD2 (6 bases). Germline CDR1 SGHNT, CDR2 YYREEE (reference sequence). The CDR3 extends over 15 amino acids. V lost 4 bases, J lost 1 base, and 15 bases lay in between. Here the CDR3 reads CASSPTTSWSYEQYF. The DNA for the CDR3 is TGTGCCAGCAGCCCAACGACTAGTTGGTCCTACGAGCAGTACTTC. Supplemented by reference TRBV5-4 and TRBJ2-7, the full variable domain reads ETGVTQSPTHLIKTRGQQVTLRCSSQSGHNTVSWYQQALGQGPQFIFQYYREEENGRGNFPPRFSGLQFPNYSSELNVNALELDDSALYLCASSPTTSWSYEQYFGPGTRLTVT.